This T cell receptor beta chain originates from a study of siplizumab effects on memory and regulatory T cells. Study-wide points: With siplizumab, Treg-derived clones averaged approximately 69% of mappable alloreactive CD4+ clones, versus around 28% in controls. Whether the proliferating Tregs (from siplizumab cultures) were suppressive was not confirmed. Naive T cells looked more diverse than memory cells and looked like major alloresponse contributors. Of the proliferating CD4+ or CD8+ clones, roughly 80-96% lacked a naive or memory phenotype that could be assigned.

With regard to this clone: What it binds is not known.

Using immunoSEQ multiplex PCR, the repertoire was profiled, and TCRdb retains in-frame clones only, with some absent. Seen here are about 69,000 clones, over 80% observed once, and the top ten hold around 1.8%. Germline V gene lookup returns CDR1 MDHEN and CDR2 SYDVKM. Trimming shortened V by 4 bases and J by 6 bases, and 13 bases separated the two germline ends. The CDR3 length is 14 residues. V is TRBV28 and J is TRBJ1-5; D might be TRBD1 (6 bases). The sequence came from a human donor in good health. Sequencing input: Tregs sorted from blood. The CDR3 DNA reads TGTGCCAGCAGTTCGCATACAGGGAGTCAGCCCCAGCATTTT. Its protein product is CASSSHTGSQPQHF.